Following are 26 T cell receptor beta chains from one sample sequenced in a study of T-cell reconstitution after alpha-beta-depleted transplantation in children listed by TCRdb under 2016. The receptor library was made with PCR. The sequencer listed for this sample is Illumina HiSeq 2500. Molecular barcoding was employed in the preparation of TCR libraries, with unique molecular identifiers being used to normalize TCRbeta repertoire quantification. TCRdb took the public reads, trimmed them with fastp at Q25, ran MiXCR for clone calling and kept in-frame beta chains. CDR3 protein sequences are deduplicated, and each keeps its most common genes and DNA. This sample is represented by around 200,000 distinct CDR3 sequences; more than 15% of them were singletons. The ten largest clones represent approximately 40% of the sample. What the treatment or condition label conveys for this sample: allogeneic hematopoietic cell transplantation with graft depleted of TCRalphabeta T cells and CD19 B cells.

This sample comprised PBMCs, mostly from graft donor cells, obtained 360 days after TCRalphabeta/CD19-depleted stem cell transplant. These receptors all come from a male patient aged 2 to 9 who had a stem cell transplant for acute lymphoblastic leukemia, so the T cells may come from the graft donor.

In its sample, this clonotype was seen a few times. V is TRBV29-1 and J is TRBJ2-1; 8 bases line up with TRBD2. Germline loops: CDR1 SQVTM, CDR2 ANQGSEA. This CDR3 spans 14 amino acids. Trimming at V came to 6 bases and at J to 5 bases, leaving 9 bases not matched to a gene. Written as DNA, the CDR3 is TGCAGCGTGGACCGGACTAGCCCTAACAATGAGCAGTTCTTC. This codes for CSVDRTSPNNEQFF.

The chain links TRBV6-5 to TRBJ2-7, with D perhaps TRBD1 (6 bases). CDR1 is MNHEY and CDR2 is SVGAGI in the germline V gene. V dropped 0 bases and J dropped 2 bases, with 14 bases sitting between them. The CDR3 sequence is 16 residues long. This chain's CDR3 is CASSYSMTGLPYEQYF. CDR3 in DNA: TGTGCCAGCAGTTACTCGATGACAGGCCTTCCCTACGAGCAGTACTTC.

This clonotype came up a few times. This chain joins TRBV6-2 or TRBV6-3 and TRBJ2-7, with no clear D. From germline, CDR1 is MNHEY and CDR2 SVGEGT. V was cut by 0 bases and J by 0 bases, with 21 bases left in between. The CDR3 is made up of 19 amino acids. In nucleotides, the CDR3 is TGTGCCAGCAGTTACTCGATAGGACGGCAAGTAGAGAGCTCCTACGAGCAGTACTTC. Amino acid sequence: CASSYSIGRQVESSYEQYF.

Ten or more counts support this clonotype. The V call is TRBV20-1, the J call TRBJ2-5; 8 nucleotides agree with TRBD2. The CDR3 is 13 residues long. Germline V gene lookup returns CDR1 DFQATT and CDR2 SNEGSKA (reference sequence). The J segment lost 4 bases and the V segment lost 3 bases, leaving 4 bases of the junction unmatched. CDR3 coding DNA: TGCAGTGCTAGTGGGCTAGCGGGAGAGACCCAGTACTTC. Translating it yields CSASGLAGETQYF.

The table lists this clonotype with a few counts. The chain joins TRBV25-1 to TRBJ2-5; TRBD1 might be the D (6 bases). V was trimmed by 1 base and J by 2 bases, leaving 17 bases between them. This CDR3 has 17 residues. Germline V gene data show CDR1 as MGHDK and CDR2 as SYGVNS. The CDR3 spells CASSESRTAKIQETQYF. CDR3 DNA sequence: TGTGCCAGCAGTGAATCCAGGACAGCAAAGATACAAGAGACCCAGTACTTC.

The chain combines TRBV5-1 with TRBJ1-3, with D hard to call. Trimming left V 0 bases short and J 3 bases short, with 4 bases between. The length of the CDR3 is 13 residues. The germline V gene encodes CDR1 SGHRS and CDR2 YFSETQ. The CDR3, as DNA: TGCGCCAGCAGCTTGGCCGATGGAAACACCATATATTTT. Its protein product is CASSLADGNTIYF.

V usage is TRBV3-1 and J usage is TRBJ2-3; TRBD1 is a possible D gene (6 bases). V dropped 2 bases and J dropped 6 bases, with 15 bases sitting between them. The CDR3 spans 15 residues. The germline gives CDR1 LGHDT, CDR2 YNNKEL (reference sequence). CDR3 in DNA: TGTGCCAGCAGCCAACGGGGACAACCCCAGGATACGCAGTATTTT. Translation: CASSQRGQPQDTQYF.

There are many counts of this clonotype. The chain uses TRBV5-1 and TRBJ2-5; TRBD1 agrees at 9 bases. The ends lost 4 bases at V and 4 bases at J; junction bases unmatched: 11. The CDR3 is made up of 16 amino acids. CDR1 is SGHRS, CDR2 YFSETQ, per germline. CDR3 nucleotide sequence: TGCGCCAGCAGCCCCGGGACAGGGTGGCAGGGAGAGACCCAGTACTTC. Translation gives CASSPGTGWQGETQYF.

This sequence joins TRBV3-1 and TRBJ2-7; a weak D match, TRBD2 (5 bases). The CDR3 runs to 19 residues. Germline V gene sequence: CDR1 LGHDT, CDR2 YNNKEL (reference sequence). The ends were cut back, 0 bases at V and 0 bases at J, with 21 bases in the middle. As DNA, the CDR3 is TGTGCCAGCAGCCAAGAGCTCTGGCGGGCGTACTGGACCTCCTACGAGCAGTACTTC. It specifies CASSQELWRAYWTSYEQYF.

This clonotype was seen a handful of times. The chain links TRBV12-3 or TRBV12-4 to TRBJ2-2; 7 bases match TRBD2. The CDR3 contains 16 residues. Unmatched junction bases numbered 7, after V lost 6 bases and J lost 0 bases. CDR3 sequence (DNA): TGTGCCAGCAGCAGCGGGGCGGTCCCGAACACCGGGGAGCTGTTTTTT. Its translation: CASSSGAVPNTGELFF.

The J gene is TRBJ2-1, the V gene TRBV11-2; TRBD2 matches 12 bases. Germline-derived CDR1 and CDR2 are SGHAT and FQNNGV. V lost 2 bases and J lost 0; bases outside the gene matches: 14. This CDR3 comprises 21 residues. This chain's CDR3 is CASSLSPRTSGVNPSYNEQFF. CDR3 DNA: TGTGCCAGCAGCTTATCTCCCCGGACTAGCGGGGTTAACCCCTCCTACAATGAGCAGTTCTTC.

The chain uses TRBV29-1 and TRBJ2-1; unclear D gene. CDR3 length equals 12 residues. V shed 6 bases and J shed 9 bases, with 15 bases lying between them. Per the germline V gene, CDR1 is SQVTM and CDR2 is ANQGSEA. CDR3 residues: CSVDLQSPEQFF. CDR3 in DNA: TGCAGCGTCGACCTTCAAAGCCCTGAGCAGTTCTTC.

This clonotype has more than one count but fewer than ten. The chain couples TRBV20-1 to TRBJ2-3; 10 nucleotides line up with TRBD2. CDR1 and CDR2 from the germline V gene are DFQATT and SNEGSKA (reference sequence). The CDR3 runs to 15 residues. Trimming cost V 1 base and J 3 bases; bases outside gene matches: 4. The CDR3 protein is CSARAAGGPTDTQYF. CDR3 DNA sequence: TGCAGTGCTAGAGCAGCGGGGGGGCCTACAGATACGCAGTATTTT.

The sample holds a few counts of this clonotype. The chain combines TRBV6-2 or TRBV6-3 with TRBJ2-4; TRBD2 matches at 11 bases. The CDR3 length is 20 residues. CDR1 is MNHEY, CDR2 SVGEGT, per germline. The junction had 12 bases not matched to a gene; V was cut back by 2 bases and J by 0 bases. CDR3 in amino acids: CASSYLHATSGDVAKNIQYF. In DNA form, the CDR3 reads TGTGCCAGCAGTTACCTCCACGCGACTAGCGGGGATGTAGCCAAAAACATTCAGTACTTC.

The chain employs TRBV4-2 and TRBJ2-1; unclear D gene. Germline V lookup: CDR1 LGHNA, CDR2 YNFKEQ. This CDR3 contains 15 residues. V was cut by 4 bases and J by 2 bases, with 12 bases left in between. In DNA, the CDR3 is TGTGCCAGCAGCCCCCTGGAACTCGCCTACAATGAGCAGTTCTTC. This sequence encodes CASSPLELAYNEQFF.

This sequence joins TRBV19 and TRBJ2-7; 9 bases align to TRBD1. The CDR3 has 15 amino acids. Germline trimming cut 5 bases from V and 7 bases from J; bases unmatched to any gene: 12. Germline values: CDR1 LNHDA, CDR2 SQIVND (reference sequence). The CDR3 protein is CASSSTGGREGEQYF. The CDR3 region has the DNA TGTGCCAGTAGTTCGACAGGGGGGAGAGAAGGAGAGCAGTACTTC.

Worth noting for this clonotype: Mismatch with germline at one junction end may stem from a read error. The chain employs TRBV10-3 and TRBJ1-3; D is unclear. Germline V gives CDR1 ENHRY, CDR2 SYGVKD. This CDR3 contains 15 residues. The CDR3 protein is CAIRENIDSGNTVYF. CDR3 nucleotides: TGTGCCATCAGAGAAAACATCGACTCTGGAAACACCGTATATTTT.

Regarding this clonotype: One end of the junction varies from germline; a read error may be responsible. This chain links TRBV15 with TRBJ2-3; 9 positions match TRBD2. The CDR3 length is 16 residues. CDR1 is LNHNV, CDR2 YYDKDF, per germline (reference sequence). The CDR3 bases are TGTGCCACCAAGGTTAGCGGGGGCTATGACTACCTCCCTTTAAATTTT. It translates to CATKVSGGYDYLPLNF.

This clonotype has a count of ten or more. This chain connects TRBV18 to TRBJ2-5; no reliable D call. The V and J ends lost 3 bases and 2 bases respectively, with 16 bases between them. CDR3 size: 16 residues. CDR1 is KGHSH and CDR2 is LQKENI in the germline V gene. The chain's CDR3 is CASSPRIWYRQETQYF. CDR3 bases: TGTGCCAGCTCACCGAGAATCTGGTACCGGCAAGAGACCCAGTACTTC.

This chain connects TRBV7-9 to TRBJ1-3; TRBD1 agrees at 8 bases. Trimming took 4 bases from V and 8 from J; bases not matched to a gene: 7. The germline gives CDR1 SEHNR, CDR2 FQNEAQ (reference sequence). This CDR3 comprises 14 residues. CDR3 coding DNA: TGTGCCAGCAGCTCGGGACAGGTGATCGACACCATATATTTT. Translating gives CASSSGQVIDTIYF.

The chain combines TRBV12-3 or TRBV12-4 with TRBJ2-5, with 8 bases aligning to TRBD2. The CDR3 is 14 amino acids. J lost 5 bases, V lost 6 bases, and 8 bases had no gene match. In DNA, the CDR3 is TGTGCCAGCAGGGACCACCCTAGCGGGGAGACCCAGTACTTC. This codes for CASRDHPSGETQYF.

This clonotype has only a few counts. The rearrangement joins TRBV12-3 or TRBV12-4 to TRBJ2-3; no reliable D call. This CDR3 has 16 residues. V dropped 2 bases and J dropped 0 bases, with 12 bases sitting between them. CDR3 region: CASSLLVSASTDTQYF. The CDR3, as DNA: TGTGCCAGCAGTTTACTGGTTTCAGCTAGCACAGATACGCAGTATTTT.

The chain combines TRBV7-7 with TRBJ2-5; possibly TRBD1 for D (7 bases). The V end was cut by 2 bases, the J end by 5 bases, with 15 bases between. Germline values: CDR1 SSHAT, CDR2 FNYEAQ (reference sequence). The CDR3 spans 15 residues. In DNA, the CDR3 is TGTGCCAGCAGCTTATTGGGGGGACAGTCGGAGACCCAGTACTTC. Residues: CASSLLGGQSETQYF. Supplemented by reference TRBV7-7 and TRBJ2-5, the full variable domain reads GAGVSQSPRYKVTKRGQDVTLRCDPISSHATLYWYQQALGQGPEFLTYFNYEAQPDKSGLPSDRFSAERPEGSISTLTIQRTEQRDSAMYRCASSLLGGQSETQYFGPGTRLLVL.

V and J are TRBV7-9 and TRBJ2-1, with TRBD2 matching 7 bases. The CDR3 loop spans 16 amino acids. The germline V gene has CDR1 SEHNR and CDR2 FQNEAQ (reference sequence). V gave up 5 bases and J gave up 0 bases; unmatched junction bases: 7. The DNA of the CDR3 is TGTGCCAGCAGCCACCTGACGGGGGGCTCCTACAATGAGCAGTTCTTC. Translated, it gives CASSHLTGGSYNEQFF.

V is TRBV18 and J is TRBJ2-7, with D possibly being TRBD2 (5 bases). Germline loops: CDR1 KGHSH, CDR2 LQKENI. Trimming cost V 1 base and J 7 bases, with 14 bases left between them. This CDR3 comprises 14 residues. The CDR3 sequence is CASSPREASGEQYF. DNA for the CDR3: TGTGCCAGCTCACCACGAGAGGCGTCGGGGGAGCAGTACTTC.

V is TRBV20-1 and J is TRBJ2-3; 10 bases agree with TRBD2. The CDR3 has 17 residues. After removal of 0 bases from V and 3 bases from J, the junction contained 9 bases not matched to a gene. CDR1 and CDR2 from the germline V gene are DFQATT and SNEGSKA (reference sequence). The CDR3 loop is CSARDFRLAGATDTQYF. CDR3 sequence (DNA): TGCAGTGCTAGAGATTTTAGGCTAGCGGGAGCAACAGATACGCAGTATTTT.